In its sample, the clone carrying this TCR beta chain was seen many times. The antigen remains unidentified. This CDR3 spans 13 amino acids. The germline gives CDR1 SNHLY, CDR2 FYNNEI. Trimming cost V 5 bases and J 3 bases, with 8 bases left between them. This sample is part of a study of T cells in Graves' hyperthyroidism and ophthalmopathy. Study conclusions and caveats: Among clonotypes expanded in thyroid above 0.001, most were also found in blood.

Amplification of TCR beta CDR3 regions used RNA as the template. The TCR CDR3 was amplified in a first-round RT-PCR using the HTBI primer set. Each CDR3 protein is one row after TCRdb ran MiXCR on the multiplex PCR reads. The sample lists some 92,000 distinct CDR3 sequences, around 37% occurring once. This chain links TRBV2 with TRBJ1-5; no clear D gene. This receptor was identified in a woman between 25 and 40 years old with Graves' hyperthyroidism. Specimen: peripheral blood or thyroid tissue (not recorded which). CDR3 DNA: TGTGCCAGCAGTTTATTCCCCAATCAGCCCCAGCATTTT. Its translation is CASSLFPNQPQHF.